The 8 T cell receptor beta chains reported below all come from one sample, sequenced in a study of blood T cell repertoires in COVID-19. Method: immunoSEQ multiplex PCR; TCRdb's copy keeps in-frame clones and lacks some. The table has approximately 140,000 clones, 80% seen once; the top ten hold 13%. Material for sequencing was peripheral blood. Receptor source: a man in his sixties with active or convalescent COVID-19.

This clone has more than one count but fewer than ten. The CDR3 protein is CASTKTGGLVYGYTF. The CDR3 nucleotides read TGTGCCAGCACCAAGACAGGGGGATTGGTCTATGGCTACACCTTC. This sequence joins TRBV2 and TRBJ1-2; the match to TRBD1 covers 9 bases. Germline V gene data show CDR1 as SNHLY and CDR2 as FYNNEI. This CDR3 is 15 amino acids long. V gave up 7 bases and J gave up 4 bases; unmatched junction bases: 10. Complete variable domain (other parts from reference TRBV2 and TRBJ1-2): EPEVTQTPSHQVTQMGQEVILRCVPISNHLYFYWYRQILGQKVEFLVSFYNNEISEKSEIFDDQFSVERPDGSNFTLKIRSTKLEDSAMYFCASTKTGGLVYGYTFGSGTRLTVV.

The chain couples TRBV11-3 to TRBJ2-5; maybe TRBD1 (6 bases). V dropped 10 bases and J dropped 2 bases, with 14 bases sitting between them. Germline lookup yields CDR1 SGHNT and CDR2 YENEEA. This CDR3 comprises 13 residues. CDR3 nucleotides: TGTGCCACGGCCAGGGGCCCTCAAGAGACCCAGTACTTC. This translates into CATARGPQETQYF. Filled out from reference TRBV11-3 and TRBJ2-5, the complete variable domain reads EAGVVQSPRYKIIEKKQPVAFWCNPISGHNTLYWYLQNLGQGPELLIRYENEEAVDDSQLPKDRFSAERLKGVDSTLKIQPAELGDSAVYLCATARGPQETQYFGPGTRLLVL.

The V gene is TRBV25-1, the J gene TRBJ2-3; D may be TRBD1 (5 bases). This CDR3 has 14 residues. Germline V gives CDR1 MGHDK, CDR2 SYGVNS. Deletions cut 6 bases from V and 1 base from J, with 11 bases between. CDR3 in DNA: TGTGCCAGCAGAGAAACCAGGGGCACAGATACGCAGTATTTT. Residues: CASRETRGTDTQYF.

This clone came up a few times. The rearrangement links TRBV3-1 (or the pseudogene TRBV3-2) to TRBJ1-4; a possible D gene is TRBD1 (5 bases). Germline V gives CDR1 LGHDT, CDR2 YNNKEL (reference sequence). The CDR3 extends over 13 amino acids. V lost 10 bases and J lost 4, with 13 bases in between. CDR3 protein: CATGGWGNEKLFF. CDR3 nucleotide sequence: TGTGCCACCGGGGGATGGGGTAATGAAAAACTGTTTTTT.

The chain uses TRBV19 and TRBJ1-3, with D possibly matching TRBD1 (5 bases). This CDR3 has 14 amino acids. Germline lookup yields CDR1 LNHDA and CDR2 SQIVND (reference sequence). V shed 8 bases and J shed 1 base, with 12 bases lying between them. DNA of the CDR3: TGTGCCAGTGAGGGACTGAGATCTGGAAACACCATATATTTT. Translation: CASEGLRSGNTIYF.

This chain uses TRBV5-6 with TRBJ2-7; D is perhaps TRBD1 (6 bases). There are 14 residues in the CDR3. V shed 2 bases and J shed 3 bases, with 12 bases lying between them. From germline, CDR1 is SGHDT and CDR2 YYEEEE. The CDR3 spells CASSLQGIIYEQYF. CDR3 bases: TGTGCCAGCAGCTTACAGGGAATCATCTACGAGCAGTACTTC.

The genes are TRBV6-6 and TRBJ2-5; TRBD1 matches at 7 bases. The CDR3 has 14 amino acids. CDR1 and CDR2 from the germline V gene are MNHNY and SVGAGI (reference sequence). V lost 6 bases and J lost 2; bases outside the gene matches: 6. CDR3 nucleotides: TGTGCCAGCAGCTATCCGGGACAGCAAGAGACCCAGTACTTC. Residues: CASSYPGQQETQYF.

The V and J genes are TRBV28 and TRBJ1-1; 8 nucleotides line up with TRBD1. This CDR3 region has 14 residues. V was pared by 3 bases and J by 4 bases, with 4 bases of the junction left unmatched. The germline V gene encodes CDR1 MDHEN and CDR2 SYDVKM. The CDR3 bases are TGTGCCAGCAGTTTCGACAGGGGAGGCACTGAAGCTTTCTTT. This translates into CASSFDRGGTEAFF.